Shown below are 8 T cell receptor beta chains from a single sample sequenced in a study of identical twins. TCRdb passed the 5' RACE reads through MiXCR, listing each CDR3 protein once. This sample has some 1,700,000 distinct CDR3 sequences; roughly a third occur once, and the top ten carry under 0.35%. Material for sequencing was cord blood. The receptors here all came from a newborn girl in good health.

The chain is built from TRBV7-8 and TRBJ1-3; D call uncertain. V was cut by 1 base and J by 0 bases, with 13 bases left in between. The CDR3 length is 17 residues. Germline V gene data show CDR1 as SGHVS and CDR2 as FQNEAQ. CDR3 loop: CASSLVPGIASGNTIYF. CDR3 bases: TGTGCCAGCAGCTTAGTACCGGGAATAGCCTCTGGAAACACCATATATTTT.

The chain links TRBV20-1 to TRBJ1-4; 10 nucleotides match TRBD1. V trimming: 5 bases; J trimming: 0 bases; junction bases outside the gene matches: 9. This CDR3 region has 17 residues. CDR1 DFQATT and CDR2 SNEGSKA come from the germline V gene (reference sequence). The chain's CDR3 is CSAPGTGADATNEKLFF. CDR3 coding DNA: TGCAGTGCTCCCGGGACAGGGGCCGACGCAACTAATGAAAAACTGTTTTTT.

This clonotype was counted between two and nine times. CDR3 sequence reads: CASSEPHGMGAYEQYF. DNA of the CDR3: TGTGCCAGCAGTGAACCCCACGGGATGGGGGCCTACGAGCAGTACTTC. The chain joins TRBV6-1 to TRBJ2-7; perhaps D is TRBD1 or TRBD2 (5 bases each). This CDR3 has 16 amino acids. V was pared by 2 bases and J by 2 bases, with 16 bases between. CDR1 is MNHNS, CDR2 SASEGT, per germline.

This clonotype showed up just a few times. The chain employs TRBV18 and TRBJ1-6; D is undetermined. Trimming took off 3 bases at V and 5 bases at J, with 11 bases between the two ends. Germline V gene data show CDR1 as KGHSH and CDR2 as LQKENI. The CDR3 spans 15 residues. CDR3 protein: CASSPLGTDNSPLHF. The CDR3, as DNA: TGTGCCAGCTCACCCCTGGGAACAGATAATTCACCCCTCCACTTT.

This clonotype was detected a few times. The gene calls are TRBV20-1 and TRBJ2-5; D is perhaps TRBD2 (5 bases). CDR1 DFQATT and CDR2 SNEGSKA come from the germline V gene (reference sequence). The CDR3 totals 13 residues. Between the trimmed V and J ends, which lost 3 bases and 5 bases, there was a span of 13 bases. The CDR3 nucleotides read TGCAGTGCTAGGTTAACTAGGCCGGAGACCCAGTACTTC. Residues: CSARLTRPETQYF.

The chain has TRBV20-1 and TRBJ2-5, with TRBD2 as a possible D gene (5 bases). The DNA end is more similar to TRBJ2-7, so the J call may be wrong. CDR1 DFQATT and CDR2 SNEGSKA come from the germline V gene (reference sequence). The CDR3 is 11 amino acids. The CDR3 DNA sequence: TGCAGTGCTAGGAGGGCCAGCGAGCAGTACTTC. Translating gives CSARRASEQYF.

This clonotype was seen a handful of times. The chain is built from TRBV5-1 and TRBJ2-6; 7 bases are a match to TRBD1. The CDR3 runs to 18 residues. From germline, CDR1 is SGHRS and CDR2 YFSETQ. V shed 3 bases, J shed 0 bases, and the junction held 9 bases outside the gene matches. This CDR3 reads CASSSLDRFVSGANVLTF. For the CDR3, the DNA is TGCGCCAGCAGCTCCTTGGACAGGTTCGTCTCTGGGGCCAACGTCCTGACTTTC.

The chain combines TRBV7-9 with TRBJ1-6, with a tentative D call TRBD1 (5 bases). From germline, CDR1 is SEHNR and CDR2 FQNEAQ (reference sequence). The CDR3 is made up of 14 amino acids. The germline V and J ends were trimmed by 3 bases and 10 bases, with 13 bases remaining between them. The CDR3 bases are TGTGCCAGCAGCTTTGGGGGGTCTCAATCACCCCTCCACTTT. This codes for CASSFGGSQSPLHF.